These 9 T cell receptor beta chains share one sample of origin, sequenced in a study of CD8+ T cells in alopecia areata. Once RNA had been extracted, it was reverse transcribed into cDNA to act as the sequencing template. Profiling relied on immunoSEQ multiplex PCR, and the TCRdb table lists in-frame clones only, not all of them. The sample yields approximately 280,000 clones, without any singletons. Cells pooled from cutaneous lymph nodes were sorted on CD4, CD8alpha, NKG2D, NKG2ACE and other markers. The specimen sequenced was CD4+ T cells sorted from a lymph node. These receptors were taken from a C3H/HeJ mouse with alopecia areata. Mouse MHC haplotype: H2-k.

This clone came up a few times. Genes and germline come from the mouse. The CDR3 end lies 4 residues beyond the end of the read and is filled in from the germline J gene. The rearrangement uses TRBV13-1 and TRBJ2-1, with 10 bases fitting TRBD1. This CDR3 has 17 amino acids. V lost 0 bases and J lost 3; bases outside the gene matches: 6. CDR1 and CDR2 (germline): NSHNY, SYGAGN. The sequenced part of the CDR3 DNA is TGTGCCAGCAGTGATGCCGGGACAGGGGCGGGCTATGCT. As protein: CASSDAGTGAGYA. The whole CDR3 reads CASSDAGTGAGYAEQFF.

Remarks on this clone: Gene labels here are mouse ones. From the germline J gene comes the end of the CDR3, since the read stops 4 residues before it. This rearrangement joins TRBV13-1 to TRBJ2-3; D is possibly TRBD1 (5 bases). This CDR3 has 15 amino acids. V lost 0 bases to trimming and J lost 1 base, with 9 bases between them. The germline V gene has CDR1 NSHNY and CDR2 SYGAGN. The sequenced part of the CDR3 DNA is TGTGCCAGCAGTGATGCAGGGATTGGTGCAGAA. It specifies CASSDAGIGAE. In full, the CDR3 is CASSDAGIGAETLYF.

This clone has a handful of counts. Each gene name is a mouse one. The read gets to within 4 residues of the CDR3 end, and the germline J gene fills in the rest. V and J are TRBV1 and TRBJ2-2, with TRBD2 matching 9 bases. Germline loops: CDR1 NSQYPW, CDR2 LRSPGD (reference sequence). V was pared by 4 bases and J by 2 bases, with 2 bases of the junction left unmatched. This CDR3 has 15 residues. CDR3 DNA, as far as it was read: TGCACCTGCAGTGGACTGGGGGTGAACACCGGG. Translation: CTCSGLGVNTG. The full CDR3 protein reads CTCSGLGVNTGQLYF. Based on the CDR3 plus reference TRBV1 and TRBJ2-2, the full variable domain is VTLLEQNPRWRLVPRGQAVNLRCILKNSQYPWMSWYQQDLQKQLQWLFTLRSPGDKEVKSLPGADYLATRVTDTELRLQVANMSQGRTLYCTCSGLGVNTGQLYFGEGSKLTVL.

With respect to this clone: The gene names given are mouse names. Sequencing ends 4 residues short of the CDR3 end; the germline J gene provides the rest. The chain employs TRBV13-3 and TRBJ2-4; the match to TRBD2 covers 9 bases. V was pared by 2 bases and J by 0 bases, with 7 bases of the junction left unmatched. Germline CDR1 reads NNHDY; CDR2 reads SYVADS. The CDR3 is 17 residues long. The CDR3 DNA, read in part, is TGTGCCAGCAGTGAGTCTGGGGGGGGGACTAGTCAAAAC. Protein product: CASSESGGGTSQN. The full CDR3 reads CASSESGGGTSQNTLYF.

Notes on this clone: Each gene name is a mouse one. The read ends 4 residues shy of where the CDR3 ends; the end is completed using the germline J gene. The chain uses TRBV13-2 and TRBJ2-3; tentative D call: TRBD1 (5 bases). The CDR3 runs 15 residues. V lost 2 bases to trimming and J lost 0 bases, with 10 bases between them. Per germline, CDR1 NNHNN and CDR2 SYGAGS (reference sequence). Here the CDR3 reads CASGEGRASAETLYF. CDR3 bases read: TGTGCCAGCGGTGAAGGCAGGGCTAGTGCAGAA.

This clone has just a few counts. The germline and genes are mouse ones. The DNA ends 4 residues before the CDR3 does, and the rest of the CDR3 is filled in from the germline J gene. The sample contains more than one DNA sequence encoding this CDR3. The chain employs TRBV1 and TRBJ2-1; the D gene is possibly TRBD2 (5 bases). Germline lookup yields CDR1 NSQYPW and CDR2 LRSPGD (reference sequence). Deletions cut 1 base from V and 0 bases from J, with 7 bases between. This CDR3 is 15 amino acids long. The covered CDR3 bases are TGCACCTGCAGTGCAGGCACTGGTAACTATGCT. This translates into CTCSAGTGNYA. The CDR3 in its entirety is CTCSAGTGNYAEQFF.

This clone was detected many times. Gene names are the mouse ones. The read terminates 4 residues before the CDR3 end, so the remaining end is supplied by the germline J gene. This sequence joins TRBV1 and TRBJ2-1; perhaps TRBD1 as D (5 bases). In germline, CDR1 is NSQYPW, CDR2 LRSPGD (reference sequence). This CDR3 has 15 amino acids. The germline V and J ends were trimmed by 0 bases and 0 bases, with 6 bases remaining between them. The CDR3 loop reads CTCSADRVNYAEQFF. The CDR3 bases that were read are TGCACCTGCAGTGCAGACAGGGTTAACTATGCT.

On this clone: Gene names are mouse gene names. The read terminates 4 residues before the CDR3 end, so the remaining end is supplied by the germline J gene. The V call is TRBV19, the J call TRBJ2-1; 12 nucleotides agree with TRBD1. The CDR3 extends over 14 amino acids. Germline V gene lookup returns CDR1 FNHDT and CDR2 SITEND (reference sequence). CDR3 sequence reads: CASSKRDRGPEQFF. The sequenced CDR3 bases are TGTGCCAGCAGTAAACGGGACAGGGGGCCT.

In its sample, this clone was seen a few times. Here the gene names and germline are mouse. The CDR3 end is not reached by the read, which stops 4 residues before it; the germline J gene fills it in. The genes are TRBV13-1 and TRBJ1-1; the D gene is possibly TRBD1 (5 bases). This CDR3 is built from 15 residues. Germline CDR1 and CDR2: NSHNY and SYGAGN. This CDR3 reads CASSDRSQGGTEVFF. CDR3 DNA (partial): TGTGCCAGCAGTGATCGGAGTCAGGGTGGGACA.